This entry lists 13 T cell receptor beta chains sequenced from one sample in a study of cytomegalovirus exposure and HLA in healthy donors. Vbeta (60) and Jbeta (13) primers were used in the PCR. Measured with immunoSEQ multiplex PCR; TCRdb has only the in-frame clones, and not every one. The sample records about 250,000 clones, 80% to 90% being singletons. Material for sequencing was PBMCs. These receptors were obtained from a girl between 2 and 10 years old in good health and CMV-seronegative.

This clone turned up a few times. The chain couples TRBV19 to TRBJ2-3, with D possibly TRBD2 on 5 matching bases. CDR3 length equals 14 residues. Trimming removed 6 bases at V and 5 bases at J, with 15 bases between. Per germline, CDR1 LNHDA and CDR2 SQIVND (reference sequence). The CDR3 protein is CASSRTALLDTQYF. The CDR3 bases are TGTGCCAGTAGCCGGACTGCCCTCCTAGATACGCAGTATTTT.

This rearrangement joins TRBV6-5 to TRBJ2-7; TRBD2 aligns across 9 bases. The CDR3 contains 15 residues. Per germline, CDR1 MNHEY and CDR2 SVGAGI. The trim removed 2 bases at V and 0 bases at J, leaving 2 bases unmatched. The CDR3 is CASSYAGGDSYEQYF. The CDR3 coding sequence is TGTGCCAGCAGTTACGCGGGGGGGGACTCCTACGAGCAGTACTTC.

CDR3: CASSAGLDYGYTF. For the CDR3, the DNA is TGTGCCAGCAGCGCAGGGCTCGACTATGGCTACACCTTC. The rearrangement links TRBV6-5 to TRBJ1-2; TRBD1 might be the D (5 bases). This CDR3 is built from 13 residues. V dropped 6 bases and J dropped 3 bases, with 11 bases sitting between them. Germline lookup yields CDR1 MNHEY and CDR2 SVGAGI.

The sample holds one count of this clone. The rearrangement links TRBV6-5 to TRBJ1-2; a possible D gene is TRBD1 (5 bases). Between the trimmed V and J ends, which lost 4 bases and 2 bases, there was a span of 11 bases. Germline assignment: CDR1 MNHEY and CDR2 SVGAGI. The CDR3 runs 14 residues. CDR3 in amino acids: CASSFRVANYGYTF. The CDR3 DNA is TGTGCCAGCAGTTTCAGGGTTGCCAACTATGGCTACACCTTC.

This chain links TRBV7-8 with TRBJ2-2; TRBD2 is a possible D gene (5 bases). CDR1 and CDR2 from the germline V gene are SGHVS and FQNEAQ. The CDR3 sequence is 14 residues long. V was clipped by 4 bases and J by 7 bases, with 13 bases between them. Written as DNA, the CDR3 is TGTGCCAGCAGCTATAGTCGGGGTCACGGGGAGCTGTTTTTT. Translating it yields CASSYSRGHGELFF.

CDR3 loop: CASSSDRGYGYTF. In DNA form, the CDR3 reads TGCGCCAGCAGCTCGGACAGGGGGTATGGCTACACCTTC. The chain links TRBV5-1 to TRBJ1-2, with 10 bases that match TRBD1. The CDR3 has 13 residues. Germline CDR1 and CDR2: SGHRS and YFSETQ. The J segment lost 5 bases and the V segment lost 3 bases, leaving 1 base of the junction unmatched.

The rearrangement links TRBV10-3 to TRBJ1-3, with 10 bases aligning to TRBD1. From germline, CDR1 is ENHRY and CDR2 SYGVKD. Trimming cost V 6 bases and J 10 bases; bases outside gene matches: 18. The length of the CDR3 is 17 residues. The CDR3 sequence is CAIRAGTGEMRRETIYF. CDR3 nucleotides: TGTGCCATCAGGGCCGGGACAGGGGAGATGAGAAGAGAGACCATATATTTT.

This chain joins TRBV7-5 and TRBJ2-3; the table calls TRBD2, which could not be checked here. TRBV7-5 is given as a pseudogene. The CDR3 contains 17 residues. The CDR3 region is CVSKYGTSGLSTDTQYF. As DNA, the CDR3 is TGTGTCAGCAAATACGGGACTAGCGGCCTGAGCACAGATACGCAGTATTTT.

The V gene is TRBV29-1, the J gene TRBJ2-3; D might be TRBD2 (6 bases). V lost 6 bases and J lost 5, with 12 bases in between. This CDR3 has 12 amino acids. Germline loops: CDR1 SQVTM, CDR2 ANQGSEA. The CDR3 DNA is TGCAGCGTGGAGGGGCTTAGAGATACGCAGTATTTT. Translation gives CSVEGLRDTQYF.

The V call is TRBV6-1, the J call TRBJ2-5; TRBD1 matches 8 bases. Germline CDR1 MNHNS, CDR2 SASEGT. The V and J ends lost 1 base and 3 bases, in that order; junction bases with no gene match: 1. CDR3 size: 14 residues. For the CDR3, the DNA is TGTGCCAGCAGTGAAGGGACAGGGAAAGAGACCCAGTACTTC. It translates to CASSEGTGKETQYF.

This chain connects TRBV4-2 to TRBJ2-2, with unresolved D. The ends were cut back, 4 bases at V and 7 bases at J, with 13 bases in the middle. CDR1 and CDR2 from the germline V gene are LGHNA and YNFKEQ. The CDR3 has 14 amino acids. The CDR3 loop is CASSPPRSSGELFF. The CDR3 DNA sequence: TGTGCCAGCAGCCCGCCCAGGTCGAGCGGGGAGCTGTTTTTT.

The chain links TRBV7-6 to TRBJ2-5, with 8 positions matching TRBD2. CDR3 length: 16 residues. With 1 base clipped from V and 2 bases from J, the junction kept 6 bases outside the gene matches. Per the germline V gene, CDR1 is SGHVS and CDR2 is FNYEAQ. The CDR3 protein is CASSLGYGGGQETQYF. CDR3 nucleotide sequence: TGTGCCAGCAGCTTAGGATACGGGGGGGGACAAGAGACCCAGTACTTC.

There are a few counts of this clone. This chain joins TRBV6-5 and TRBJ1-2; TRBD1 is a possible D gene (6 bases). Trimming left V 11 bases short and J 5 bases short, with 21 bases between. Per the germline V gene, CDR1 is MNHEY and CDR2 is SVGAGI. This CDR3 is 14 amino acids long. CDR3: CAVSGGESGYGYTF. The CDR3 bases are TGTGCCGTAAGCGGGGGCGAGTCTGGTTATGGCTACACCTTC.